This T cell receptor beta chain is from a study of blood T cell repertoires in COVID-19. Study-level background: Collection of acute and convalescent COVID-19 samples took place in the United States, Italy and Spain. In each case, the material was cDNA or gDNA derived from T cells, B-cell-depleted T cells, or PBMCs.

As originally analysed: Reference gene primer amplification in the assay estimated nucleated cell counts. The table came from immunoSEQ multiplex PCR; TCRdb's copy has only in-frame clones and leaves some out. The DNA was the basis for D and trimming; V, J and clone size are from that table. The sample holds about 130,000 clones, more than 85% seen once. CDR3 size: 15 residues. Germline lookup yields CDR1 MRHNA and CDR2 SNTAGT. Trimming stripped 8 bases from V and 6 bases from J, with 20 bases between. What was sequenced was peripheral blood. This chain links TRBV6-4 with TRBJ2-1, with a tentative D call TRBD1 (6 bases). The TCR was taken from a man aged 50 to 60 with active or convalescent COVID-19. This chain's CDR3 is CASCTRGQGFNEQFF. CDR3 nucleotide sequence: TGTGCCAGCTGCACACGGGGACAAGGATTCAATGAGCAGTTCTTC.